A selection of T cell receptor beta chains follows, all from one sample in a study of OX40 agonist ivuxolimab in advanced cancers. TCRdb's copy holds only in-frame clones and misses some; the assay was immunoSEQ multiplex PCR. This table holds about 74,000 clones, roughly 83% found once. Sequencing used CD4+ or CD8+ T cells sorted from blood, obtained in a trial of the OX40 agonist ivuxolimab. These receptor sequences come from an adult with an advanced solid tumor such as melanoma, head and neck, liver or kidney cancer. Each CDR3 is given without its conserved first and last residue.

v_call cdr3_aa
TRBV7-3 ASSRDPGNTIY
TRBV7-9 ASSPDIQTNTGELF
TRBV19 ASSASEESWANYGYT
TRBV5-1 ASSLDGTGAFEQY
TRBV5-1 ASSLEFGGSEKLF
TRBV19 ASSLSYTDTQY
TRBV9 ASSAGLAGKETQY
TRBV29-1 SVGRGPSPYEQY
TRBV9 ASSAGTAGYEQY
TRBV19 ASRVRRNTEAF
TRBV7-8 ASTPTETHYEQY
TRBV5-1 ASSLSSGREQY
TRBV5-1 ASSSSSGGPKGETQY
TRBV5-1 ASSPPGQSYEQY
TRBV6-6 ASSYRPGEWNGYT
TRBV6-5 ASRPSGQGNEQY
TRBV7-2 ASSFSGTGGMRQETQY
TRBV18 ASSLRTGPGLDTEAF
TRBV29-1 SVGSEGWHEKLF
TRBV7-2 ASSLSNRAAGYT
TRBV2 ASRGTLNSNQPQH